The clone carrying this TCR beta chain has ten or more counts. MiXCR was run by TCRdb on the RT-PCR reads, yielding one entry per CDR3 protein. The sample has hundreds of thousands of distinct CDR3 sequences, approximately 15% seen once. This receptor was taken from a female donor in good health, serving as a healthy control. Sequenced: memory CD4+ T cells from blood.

The CDR3 region is CASSRTLAGADTQYF. In nucleotides, the CDR3 is TGCGCCAGCAGTCGAACACTAGCGGGAGCAGATACGCAGTATTTT. The chain carries TRBV5-1 and TRBJ2-3; TRBD2 aligns across 11 bases. This CDR3 is built from 15 residues. Losses at the gene ends were 5 bases for V and 4 bases for J; bases not matched to a gene: 6. The germline gives CDR1 SGHRS, CDR2 YFSETQ.